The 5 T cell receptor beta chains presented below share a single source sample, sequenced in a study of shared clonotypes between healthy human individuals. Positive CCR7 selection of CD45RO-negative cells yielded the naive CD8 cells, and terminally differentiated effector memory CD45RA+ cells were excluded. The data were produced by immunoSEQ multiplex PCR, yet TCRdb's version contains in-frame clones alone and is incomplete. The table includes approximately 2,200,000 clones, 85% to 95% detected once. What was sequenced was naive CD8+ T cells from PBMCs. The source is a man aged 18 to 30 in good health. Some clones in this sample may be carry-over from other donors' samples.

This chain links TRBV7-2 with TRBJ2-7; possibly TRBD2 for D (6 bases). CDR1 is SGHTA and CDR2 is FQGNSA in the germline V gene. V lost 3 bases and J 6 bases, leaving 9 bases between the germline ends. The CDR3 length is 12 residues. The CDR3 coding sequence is TGTGCCAGCAGCTTTGGGGGAGGCGAGCAGTACTTC. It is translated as CASSFGGGEQYF.

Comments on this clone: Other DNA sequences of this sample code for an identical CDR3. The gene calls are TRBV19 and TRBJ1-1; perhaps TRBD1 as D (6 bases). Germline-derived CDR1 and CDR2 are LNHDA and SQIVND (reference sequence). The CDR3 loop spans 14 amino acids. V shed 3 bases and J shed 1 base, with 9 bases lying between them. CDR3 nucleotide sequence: TGTGCCAGTAGTATCAACAGGGCGAACACTGAAGCTTTCTTT. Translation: CASSINRANTEAFF.

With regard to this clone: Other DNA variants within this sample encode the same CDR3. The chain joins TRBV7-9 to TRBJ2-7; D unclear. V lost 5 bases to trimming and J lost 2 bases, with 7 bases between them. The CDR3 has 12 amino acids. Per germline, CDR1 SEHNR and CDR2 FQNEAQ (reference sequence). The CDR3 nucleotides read TGTGCCAGCAGCCGTGGGACCTACGAGCAGTACTTC. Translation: CASSRGTYEQYF. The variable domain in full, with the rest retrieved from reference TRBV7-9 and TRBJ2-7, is DTGVSQNPRHKITKRGQNVTFRCDPISEHNRLYWYRQTLGQGPEFLTYFQNEAQLEKSRLLSDRFSAERPKGSFSTLEIQRTEQGDSAMYLCASSRGTYEQYFGPGTRLTVT.

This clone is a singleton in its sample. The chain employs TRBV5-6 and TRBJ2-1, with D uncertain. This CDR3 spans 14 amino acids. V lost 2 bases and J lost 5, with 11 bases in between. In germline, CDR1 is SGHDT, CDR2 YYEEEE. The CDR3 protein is CASSFWTDNNEQFF. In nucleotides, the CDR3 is TGTGCCAGCAGCTTCTGGACGGATAACAATGAGCAGTTCTTC. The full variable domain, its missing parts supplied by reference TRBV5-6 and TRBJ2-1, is DAGVTQSPTHLIKTRGQQVTLRCSPKSGHDTVSWYQQALGQGPQFIFQYYEEEERQRGNFPDRFSGHQFPNYSSELNVNALLLGDSALYLCASSFWTDNNEQFFGPGTRLTVL.

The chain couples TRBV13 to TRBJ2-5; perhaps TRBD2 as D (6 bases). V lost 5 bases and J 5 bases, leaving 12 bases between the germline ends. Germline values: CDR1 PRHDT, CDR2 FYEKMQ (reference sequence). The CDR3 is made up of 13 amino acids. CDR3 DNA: TGTGCCAGCAGCCCAGGGACTCTGGAGACCCAGTACTTC. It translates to CASSPGTLETQYF.